This T cell receptor beta chain was identified in a study of T cell responses to AZD1222 COVID-19 vaccine. In the study overall: Combined were second doses at about 4 or about 12 weeks.

The CDR3 is made up of 16 amino acids. Germline trimming cut 6 bases from V and 8 bases from J; bases unmatched to any gene: 15. Germline loops: CDR1 SGHTA, CDR2 FQGTGA. With respect to this clone: No antigen is known for it.

Method: immunoSEQ multiplex PCR; TCRdb's copy keeps in-frame clones and lacks some. The sample shows 110,000 to 150,000 clones, over 75% of them seen only once. Study outcomes and limitations: White British people made up most donors, females outnumbered males, and clonal diversity was possibly underestimated. The study found Spike-specific TCR breadth and depth rose after two AZD1222 doses. Spike regions recognized by vaccine-associated CD4 TCRs spanned the protein, led by 160-218 and 743-854.

The clonotype was recovered from an adult in good health. V gene TRBV7-3 combines with J gene TRBJ2-3, with 9 bases lining up with TRBD2. The sample consisted of peripheral blood, taken on day 0 of AZD1222 vaccination. Here the CDR3 DNA reads TGTGCCAGCAGTCCTCAGTGGCGGGGGGGAAAGGGTACGCAGTATTTT. The encoded protein is CASSPQWRGGKGTQYF.